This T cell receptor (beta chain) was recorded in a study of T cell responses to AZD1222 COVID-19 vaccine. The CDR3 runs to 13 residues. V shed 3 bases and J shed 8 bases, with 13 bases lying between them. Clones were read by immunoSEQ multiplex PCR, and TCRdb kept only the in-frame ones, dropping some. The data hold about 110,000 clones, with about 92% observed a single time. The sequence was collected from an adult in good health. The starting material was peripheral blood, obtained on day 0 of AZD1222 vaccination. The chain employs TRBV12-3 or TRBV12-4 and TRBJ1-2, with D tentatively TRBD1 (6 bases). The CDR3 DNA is TGTGCCAGCAGTTTTAACGGGGGCCTCGGCTACACCTTC. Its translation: CASSFNGGLGYTF.